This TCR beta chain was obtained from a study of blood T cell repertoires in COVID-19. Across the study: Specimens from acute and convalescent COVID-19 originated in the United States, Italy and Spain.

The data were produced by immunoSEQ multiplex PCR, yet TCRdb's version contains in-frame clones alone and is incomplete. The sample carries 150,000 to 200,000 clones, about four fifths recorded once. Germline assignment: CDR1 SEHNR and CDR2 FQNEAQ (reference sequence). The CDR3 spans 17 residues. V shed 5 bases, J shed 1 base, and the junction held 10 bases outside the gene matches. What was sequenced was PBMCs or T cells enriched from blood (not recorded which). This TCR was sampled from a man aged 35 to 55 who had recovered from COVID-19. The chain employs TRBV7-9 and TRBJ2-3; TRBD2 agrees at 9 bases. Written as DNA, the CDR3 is TGTGCCAGCAGCCGGCCCCTAGCGGGGTACCGCACAGATACGCAGTATTTT. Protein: CASSRPLAGYRTDTQYF. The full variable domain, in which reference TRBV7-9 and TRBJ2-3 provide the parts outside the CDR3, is DTGVSQNPRHKITKRGQNVTFRCDPISEHNRLYWYRQTLGQGPEFLTYFQNEAQLEKSRLLSDRFSAERPKGSFSTLEIQRTEQGDSAMYLCASSRPLAGYRTDTQYFGPGTRLTVL.